One and the same sample provided the 24 T cell receptor beta chains below, sequenced in a study of radiation and T cells in renal cell carcinoma. The protocol was immunoSEQ multiplex PCR, while the TCRdb copy is restricted to in-frame clones and leaves out a portion. The sample shows 40,000 to 60,000 clones, 80% of them seen only once. The time point here: blood 2 weeks post-SBRT. Sample treatment: 15 Gy SBRT to primary tumor, nephrectomy 4 weeks later. This sample comprised blood, obtained from a patient whose treatment included radiotherapy and nephrectomy. The origin of the receptors is a woman between 65 and 79 years old with renal cell carcinoma.

This clone was observed a handful of times. The chain uses TRBV2 and TRBJ2-2; 9 bases agree with TRBD1. This CDR3 is built from 15 residues. The trim removed 5 bases at V and 5 bases at J, leaving 6 bases unmatched. Per the germline V gene, CDR1 is SNHLY and CDR2 is FYNNEI. The CDR3 protein is CASSRGTGLTGELFF. The CDR3 DNA sequence: TGTGCCAGCAGTCGCGGGACAGGGTTAACCGGGGAGCTGTTTTTT. Together with reference TRBV2 and TRBJ2-2, the CDR3 gives the full variable domain: EPEVTQTPSHQVTQMGQEVILRCVPISNHLYFYWYRQILGQKVEFLVSFYNNEISEKSEIFDDQFSVERPDGSNFTLKIRSTKLEDSAMYFCASSRGTGLTGELFFGEGSRLTVL.

The chain has TRBV5-1 and TRBJ2-4; 11 nucleotides match TRBD1. The length of the CDR3 is 16 residues. Germline V gene sequence: CDR1 SGHRS, CDR2 YFSETQ. J lost 2 bases, V lost 4 bases, and 5 bases had no gene match. DNA for the CDR3: TGCGCCAGCAGCCTCGGACAGGGGGCTACCAAAAACATTCAGTACTTC. As protein: CASSLGQGATKNIQYF.

The chain uses TRBV5-1 and TRBJ2-3, with TRBD2 matching 9 bases. V dropped 5 bases and J dropped 4; count of bases not matched to a gene: 5. This CDR3 has 14 amino acids. The germline CDR1 and CDR2 sequences are SGHRS and YFSETQ. CDR3 sequence: CASRPGGGADTQYF. Here the CDR3 DNA reads TGCGCCAGCAGACCCGGCGGGGGGGCAGATACGCAGTATTTT.

This sequence joins TRBV4-2 and TRBJ2-2; TRBD2 matches at 8 bases. After removal of 1 base from V and 6 bases from J, the junction contained 4 bases not matched to a gene. Per germline, CDR1 LGHNA and CDR2 YNFKEQ. The CDR3 spans 15 residues. As DNA, the CDR3 is TGTGCCAGCAGCCAAGGGACTAGCATCCCCGGGGAGCTGTTTTTT. Translation: CASSQGTSIPGELFF.

The chain employs TRBV6-1 and TRBJ1-1, with TRBD1 as a possible D gene (5 bases). This CDR3 has 13 amino acids. Trimming took 7 bases from V and 3 from J, leaving 12 bases between them. CDR1 and CDR2 (germline): MNHNS, SASEGT. CDR3 residues: CASIRGGYTEAFF. The DNA of the CDR3 is TGTGCCAGCATTAGGGGTGGTTACACTGAAGCTTTCTTT.

The chain recombines TRBV5-8 with TRBJ1-3; TRBD1 might be the D (5 bases). CDR3 length: 15 amino acids. Germline V gives CDR1 SGHTS, CDR2 YDEGEE. The V end was cut by 6 bases, the J end by 2 bases, with 15 bases between. This chain's CDR3 is CASTHRQLTGNTIYF. The CDR3 nucleotides read TGTGCCAGCACCCACCGACAGCTTACTGGAAACACCATATATTTT.

The chain links TRBV9 to TRBJ1-5, with 9 bases identical to TRBD1. The CDR3 is made up of 14 amino acids. In germline, CDR1 is SGDLS, CDR2 YYNGEE. The V segment lost 3 bases and the J segment 7 bases; nucleotides outside the gene matches: 5. The CDR3 nucleotides read TGTGCCAGCAGCGCTGGGACAGGGAAACAGCCCCAGCATTTT. Protein: CASSAGTGKQPQHF. The variable domain in full, completed from reference TRBV9 and TRBJ1-5, reads DSGVTQTPKHLITATGQRVTLRCSPRSGDLSVYWYQQSLDQGLQFLIQYYNGEERAKGNILERFSAQQFPDLHSELNLSSLELGDSALYFCASSAGTGKQPQHFGDGTRLSIL.

V usage is TRBV23-1 and J usage is TRBJ1-2; 7 positions agree with TRBD1. TRBV23-1 is placed among ORFs of uncertain function. The V segment lost 4 bases and the J segment 7 bases; nucleotides outside the gene matches: 9. The CDR3 has 14 residues. In DNA, the CDR3 is TGCGCCAGCAGTCTGGGACAGACAAGACCTGGCTACACCTTC. Translation: CASSLGQTRPGYTF.

The V and J genes are TRBV9 and TRBJ2-1, with 10 bases aligning to TRBD1. This CDR3 comprises 14 residues. Germline assignment: CDR1 SGDLS and CDR2 YYNGEE. V gave up 3 bases and J gave up 7 bases; unmatched junction bases: 4. CDR3 amino acids: CASSGGTGENEQFF. DNA of the CDR3: TGTGCCAGCAGCGGCGGGACAGGGGAAAATGAGCAGTTCTTC.

The chain uses TRBV5-1 and TRBJ1-2; perhaps TRBD1 as D (5 bases). Germline lookup yields CDR1 SGHRS and CDR2 YFSETQ. The CDR3 loop spans 14 amino acids. Trimming removed 4 bases from V and 2 bases from J, with 12 bases in between. Here the CDR3 reads CASSGGTMNYGYTF. The CDR3 nucleotides read TGCGCCAGCAGCGGCGGGACTATGAACTATGGCTACACCTTC.

This clone has only one observation. The chain recombines TRBV2 with TRBJ1-1; possible D gene TRBD1, 5 bases. This CDR3 comprises 14 residues. Germline V gene sequence: CDR1 SNHLY, CDR2 FYNNEI. V was cut by 6 bases and J by 6 bases, with 17 bases left in between. CDR3 amino acids: CASRDRGISPEAFF. CDR3 bases: TGTGCCAGCAGGGATCGGGGCATTAGCCCTGAAGCTTTCTTT.

V is TRBV6-1 and J is TRBJ1-2; D is undetermined. V gave up 1 base and J gave up 4 bases, with 4 bases separating them. Germline assignment: CDR1 MNHNS and CDR2 SASEGT. The CDR3 loop spans 12 amino acids. CDR3 region: CASSEGSYGYTF. The CDR3 DNA is TGTGCCAGCAGTGAAGGCAGCTATGGCTACACCTTC.

There are a few counts of this clone. The chain is built from TRBV2 and TRBJ2-1, with TRBD2 matching over 9 bases. In germline, CDR1 is SNHLY, CDR2 FYNNEI. With V trimmed by 9 bases and J by 3 bases, 3 bases remained unmatched. The CDR3 is 13 residues long. Written as DNA, the CDR3 is TGTGCCAGAGATAGCGGGAGCTACAATGAGCAGTTCTTC. Translating it yields CARDSGSYNEQFF.

The CDR3 DNA reads as TGTGCCAGCAGTTTTGATAACTATGGCTACACCTTC. Its translation: CASSFDNYGYTF. The gene calls are TRBV5-4 and TRBJ1-2, with D unclear. Germline V CDR1 and CDR2: SGHNT, YYREEE (reference sequence). Trimming left V 5 bases short and J 1 base short, with 6 bases between. CDR3 length equals 12 residues.

The chain recombines TRBV7-8 with TRBJ1-2; no clear D gene. Germline CDR1 SGHVS, CDR2 FQNEAQ. CDR3 length: 13 amino acids. Trimming took off 5 bases at V and 4 bases at J, with 11 bases between the two ends. The CDR3 protein is CASSPSRLYGYTF. Here the CDR3 DNA reads TGTGCCAGCAGCCCGTCCAGGCTCTATGGCTACACCTTC.

The chain uses TRBV4-1 and TRBJ1-1, with 10 bases matching TRBD1. Germline V CDR1 and CDR2: MGHRA, YSYEKL. V gave up 4 bases and J gave up 0 bases; unmatched junction bases: 8. This CDR3 region has 17 residues. CDR3 bases: TGCGCCAGCAGCCTCAGACAGGGGGCCAGCATGAACACTGAAGCTTTCTTT. This gives the protein CASSLRQGASMNTEAFF.

In its sample, this clone was seen once. This chain's CDR3 is CASSLSIRGDTQYF. The CDR3 nucleotides are TGCGCCAGCAGCTTGTCTATTCGTGGGGATACGCAGTATTTT. J is TRBJ2-3 and V is TRBV5-1; D remains unclear. The V gene lost 1 base and the J gene lost 6 bases, with 12 bases spanning the gap. Germline V CDR1 and CDR2: SGHRS, YFSETQ. This CDR3 is 14 amino acids long. The entire variable domain, with the rest obtained from reference TRBV5-1 and TRBJ2-3, is as follows: KAGVTQTPRYLIKTRGQQVTLSCSPISGHRSVSWYQQTPGQGLQFLFEYFSETQRNKGNFPGRFSGRQFSNSRSEMNVSTLELGDSALYLCASSLSIRGDTQYFGPGTRLTVL.

The genes are TRBV19 and TRBJ2-3; D is uncertain. CDR3 length: 14 residues. V shed 5 bases and J shed 0 bases, with 9 bases lying between them. CDR1 LNHDA and CDR2 SQIVND come from the germline V gene (reference sequence). CDR3: CASSLRRSTDTQYF. Written as DNA, the CDR3 is TGTGCCAGTAGTCTGCGCAGAAGCACAGATACGCAGTATTTT.

This clone has more than one count but fewer than ten. The chain joins TRBV6-1 to TRBJ1-4; TRBD1 aligns across 10 bases. V shed 7 bases, J shed 5 bases, and the junction held 7 bases outside the gene matches. The V gene's germline CDR1 is MNHNS and CDR2 SASEGT. The CDR3 runs to 15 residues. As DNA, the CDR3 is TGTGCCAGCATTAAACCGGGACAGGGGAATGAAAAACTGTTTTTT. Protein product: CASIKPGQGNEKLFF.

V gene TRBV5-8 combines with J gene TRBJ1-5; 7 positions agree with TRBD1. Germline CDR1 SGHTS, CDR2 YDEGEE. The V and J ends lost 4 bases and 3 bases, in that order; junction bases with no gene match: 10. The CDR3 is made up of 16 amino acids. The CDR3 region has the DNA TGTGCCAGCAGCAGCGGGACAGAAATATTCAATCAGCCCCAGCATTTT. Amino acids: CASSSGTEIFNQPQHF.

J is TRBJ2-5 and V is TRBV29-1, with TRBD1 identical over 7 bases. Germline lookup yields CDR1 SQVTM and CDR2 ANQGSEA. The V segment lost 6 bases and the J segment 3 bases; nucleotides outside the gene matches: 10. The CDR3 is made up of 14 amino acids. CDR3 sequence: CSVLTQGLKETQYF. For the CDR3, the DNA is TGCAGCGTACTTACACAGGGGTTGAAAGAGACCCAGTACTTC.

The gene calls are TRBV29-1 and TRBJ2-1; D call uncertain. Germline CDR1 and CDR2: SQVTM and ANQGSEA. The ends were cut back, 0 bases at V and 10 bases at J, with 19 bases in the middle. The CDR3 is made up of 15 amino acids. For the CDR3, the DNA is TGCAGCGTTGAAGATATGGGTAGTCTTGGTCCCGAGCAGTTCTTC. Translation: CSVEDMGSLGPEQFF.

The chain couples TRBV29-1 to TRBJ2-3; 8 positions match TRBD2. Germline trimming cut 2 bases from V and 1 base from J; bases unmatched to any gene: 2. Germline V CDR1 and CDR2: SQVTM, ANQGSEA. This CDR3 contains 14 residues. CDR3 DNA sequence: TGCAGCGTTGAACCGACTAGCGGCACAGATACGCAGTATTTT. Its protein product is CSVEPTSGTDTQYF.

J is TRBJ2-5 and V is TRBV18; D perhaps matches TRBD1 (5 bases). CDR1 is KGHSH, CDR2 LQKENI, per germline. The CDR3 spans 14 residues. Trimming cost V 0 bases and J 3 bases, with 8 bases left between them. The CDR3 DNA reads TGTGCCAGCTCACCACCGGGGCGTAAAGAGACCCAGTACTTC. Translating it yields CASSPPGRKETQYF.